The clone carrying this T cell receptor beta chain has only a few counts. Its target is unknown. The sample has other DNA sequences that encode this CDR3 too. The sample belongs to a study of OX40 agonist ivuxolimab in advanced cancers. The study's findings and limits: Compared with CD4+, CD8+ T cells on average had more expanded clones. At doses 0.1 to 3.0 mg/kg, CD4+ and CD8+ clones expanded.

Germline-derived CDR1 and CDR2 are KGHSH and LQKENI. Trimming took off 0 bases at V and 4 bases at J, with 4 bases between the two ends. The CDR3 spans 12 residues. Sequencing used immunoSEQ multiplex PCR; TCRdb keeps in-frame clones, though not all of them. The sample lists 69,000 or so clones; approximately 89% were seen once. The sequencing here drew on CD4+ or CD8+ T cells sorted from blood, taken in a trial of the OX40 agonist ivuxolimab. The V call is TRBV18, the J call TRBJ2-7; D ambiguous. The sequence came from an adult with an advanced solid tumor such as melanoma, head and neck, liver or kidney cancer. The CDR3 nucleotides read TGTGCCAGCTCACCACCGGGTTACGAGCAGTACTTC. This codes for CASSPPGYEQYF. Using reference TRBV18 and TRBJ2-7 for the parts outside the CDR3, the full variable domain is NAGVMQNPRHLVRRRGQEARLRCSPMKGHSHVYWYRQLPEEGLKFMVYLQKENIIDESGMPKERFSAEFPKEGPSILRIQQVVRGDSAAYFCASSPPGYEQYFGPGTRLTVT.